This T cell receptor (beta chain) was captured by sequencing in a study of blood T cell repertoires in COVID-19. Study context: From T cells, B-cell-depleted T cells, or PBMCs came the material, which was cDNA or gDNA.

Clones were sequenced by immunoSEQ multiplex PCR, and TCRdb holds only the in-frame ones, with some missing. The sample has a few hundred thousand clones, 70% to 90% seen once. V lost 6 bases to trimming and J lost 7 bases; unmatched junction nucleotides: 7. The CDR3 sequence is 14 residues long. The germline V gene encodes CDR1 SGHRS and CDR2 YFSETQ. Specimen: PBMCs or T cells enriched from blood (not recorded which). The TCR sequence derives from a woman aged 25-40 years who had recovered from COVID-19. The chain links TRBV5-1 to TRBJ2-1; 10 bases agree with TRBD2. CDR3 amino acids: CASTELAGTNEQFF. The CDR3 bases are TGCGCCAGCACTGAACTAGCGGGAACGAATGAGCAGTTCTTC.